This T cell receptor beta chain is drawn from a study of blood T cell repertoires in COVID-19. Whole-study context: The origin of the acute and convalescent COVID-19 samples was the United States, Italy and Spain. Sample material is recorded as cDNA or gDNA derived from T cells, B-cell-depleted T cells, or PBMCs.

The V gene lost 4 bases and the J gene lost 5 bases, with 18 bases spanning the gap. CDR3 length: 15 amino acids. Germline values: CDR1 SGDLS, CDR2 YYNGEE. As handled by the study authors: Estimated nucleated cell counts came from reference gene primer amplification. Measured with immunoSEQ multiplex PCR; TCRdb has only the in-frame clones, and not every one. The V and J calls and clone size were taken over from that table, and D and trimming were inferred from the DNA. The table shows over 150,000 clones, with about 86% occurring only once. The chain recombines TRBV9 with TRBJ2-5; no firm D call. The TCR sequence derives from a young woman who had recovered from COVID-19. Sequencing was performed on peripheral blood. The CDR3 sequence is CASSLLYGLMETQYF. CDR3 sequence (DNA): TGTGCCAGCAGCCTCCTCTACGGTTTAATGGAGACCCAGTACTTC.